This entry concerns a single TCR beta chain. The antigen remains unidentified. With 6 bases removed from V and 2 bases from J, the gap between germline ends came to 15 bases. The CDR3 is made up of 15 amino acids. Germline V gives CDR1 MDHEN, CDR2 SYDVKM. The sequenced template was cDNA made from the entire isolated RNA. Each sample of naive, central memory or regulatory T cells had, on average, roughly 3.5 million reads. Assay used: immunoSEQ multiplex PCR; TCRdb lists only in-frame clones, some missing. Among roughly 140,000 clones, 10% were seen once, and the ten largest hold more than 0.4%. This specimen belongs to a study of beta chain features in type 1 diabetes. CD45RO/CCR7/CD25/CD127/CD95/CD27 separated CD4+ naive, central memory, regulatory and stem cell-like memory cells by sorting. General observations from the study: Relative to healthy donors, patients appeared to have naive, central memory and Treg TCRB repertoires that were more similar. Insertions were fewer and deletions more numerous at VDJ junctions in type 1 diabetes patients. Type 1 diabetes patients had TCRB CDR3s that were shorter (moderately but significantly so) in all four CD4+ subsets.

The chain joins TRBV28 to TRBJ2-3; a possible D gene is TRBD1 (5 bases). Sample: central memory CD4+ T cells from blood. This receptor was taken from a man aged 30 to 39 with type 1 diabetes. CDR3 DNA sequence: TGTGCCAGCAGGGCTCGGCAGGGCTTCACAGATACGCAGTATTTT. Protein: CASRARQGFTDTQYF. Together with reference TRBV28 and TRBJ2-3, the CDR3 gives the full variable domain: DVKVTQSSRYLVKRTGEKVFLECVQDMDHENMFWYRQDPGLGLRLIYFSYDVKMKEKGDIPEGYSVSREKKERFSLILESASTNQTSMYLCASRARQGFTDTQYFGPGTRLTVL.